The 30 T cell receptor beta chains listed next were all sequenced from one sample in a study of T cells in Graves' hyperthyroidism and ophthalmopathy. Amplification of TCR beta CDR3 regions used RNA as the template. First-round RT-PCR with HTBI primers amplified the TCR CDR3 region. TCRdb re-called the multiplex PCR reads through MiXCR, storing one row per CDR3 protein. The sample has about 550,000 distinct CDR3 sequences, about a fifth seen once. Sequenced: blood. All receptors come from a man between 18 and 35 years old with Graves' hyperthyroidism.

This clonotype was counted at least ten times. The CDR3 DNA reads as TGCAGTGCTAGACCTAACGGGGCTCAGTGGGAGACCCAGTACTTC. This gives the protein CSARPNGAQWETQYF. This chain connects TRBV20-1 to TRBJ2-5; D is perhaps TRBD1 or TRBD2 (5 bases each). The CDR3 has 15 residues. V lost 2 bases and J 5 bases, leaving 18 bases between the germline ends. In germline, CDR1 is DFQATT, CDR2 SNEGSKA (reference sequence).

Only a few counts were recorded for this clonotype. The CDR3 nucleotides are TGTGCCAGCAGTACCCCGGGGGATACGAACACTGAAGCTTTCTTT. Translated: CASSTPGDTNTEAFF. V usage is TRBV28 and J usage is TRBJ1-1, with D perhaps TRBD1 (5 bases). CDR3 length equals 15 residues. Trimming shortened V by 5 bases and J by 1 base, and 14 bases separated the two germline ends. CDR1 and CDR2 from the germline V gene are MDHEN and SYDVKM. Using reference TRBV28 and TRBJ1-1 for the parts outside the CDR3, the full variable domain is DVKVTQSSRYLVKRTGEKVFLECVQDMDHENMFWYRQDPGLGLRLIYFSYDVKMKEKGDIPEGYSVSREKKERFSLILESASTNQTSMYLCASSTPGDTNTEAFFGQGTRLTVV.

This clonotype occurred a few times. J is TRBJ2-7 and V is TRBV20-1; D might be TRBD2 (6 bases). Trimming left V 0 bases short and J 2 bases short, with 14 bases between. The CDR3 totals 15 residues. Germline values: CDR1 DFQATT, CDR2 SNEGSKA (reference sequence). CDR3 loop: CSARDPRGSTYEQYF. The CDR3 nucleotides read TGCAGTGCTAGAGACCCGCGGGGATCCACCTACGAGCAGTACTTC.

In this sample, this clonotype turned up a few times. The chain recombines TRBV6-5 with TRBJ1-1, with 7 bases fitting TRBD1. The ends lost 2 bases at V and 7 bases at J; junction bases unmatched: 4. The CDR3 loop spans 13 amino acids. Per germline, CDR1 MNHEY and CDR2 SVGAGI. The CDR3 DNA sequence: TGTGCCAGCAGTTACGAGGGGGCCGGTGAAGCTTTCTTT. Translation gives CASSYEGAGEAFF.

This clonotype showed up many times. The rearrangement uses TRBV12-3 or TRBV12-4 and TRBJ1-1, with D unclear. CDR3 length: 15 amino acids. With 5 bases removed from V and 3 bases from J, the gap between germline ends came to 16 bases. CDR3 coding DNA: TGTGCCAGCAGTCTCCCGATTTCCGAGGACACTGAAGCTTTCTTT. It yields the protein CASSLPISEDTEAFF.

V usage is TRBV28 and J usage is TRBJ1-5, with 8 bases identical to TRBD1. The V and J ends lost 6 bases and 5 bases, in that order; junction bases with no gene match: 12. The CDR3 extends over 16 amino acids. Germline V gene sequence: CDR1 MDHEN, CDR2 SYDVKM. CDR3 in amino acids: CASSTATDRAYQPQHF. The CDR3 DNA reads TGTGCCAGCAGCACTGCGACGGACAGGGCGTATCAGCCCCAGCATTTT.

This clonotype came up many times. The genes are TRBV5-1 and TRBJ2-7, with 8 bases that match TRBD2. This CDR3 is 15 amino acids long. V lost 1 base and J lost 2; bases outside the gene matches: 5. Germline V gene lookup returns CDR1 SGHRS and CDR2 YFSETQ. The CDR3 DNA sequence: TGCGCCAGCAGCTTGTCGGCGGGGGGACCCTACGAGCAGTACTTC. Encoded protein: CASSLSAGGPYEQYF.

This clonotype was detected ten times or more. The chain combines TRBV5-6 with TRBJ1-5; D perhaps matches TRBD1 (5 bases). The germline CDR1 and CDR2 sequences are SGHDT and YYEEEE. V lost 0 bases to trimming and J lost 9 bases, with 10 bases between them. This CDR3 contains 13 residues. The CDR3, as DNA: TGTGCCAGCAGCTTGGGTAGTAGGGGGCCCCAGCATTTT. It specifies CASSLGSRGPQHF. Drawing the rest from reference TRBV5-6 and TRBJ1-5, the complete variable domain is DAGVTQSPTHLIKTRGQQVTLRCSPKSGHDTVSWYQQALGQGPQFIFQYYEEEERQRGNFPDRFSGHQFPNYSSELNVNALLLGDSALYLCASSLGSRGPQHFGDGTRLSIL.

This clonotype was seen many times. The chain joins TRBV24-1 to TRBJ1-5, with a tentative D call TRBD1 (5 bases). Trimming cost V 4 bases and J 4 bases, with 10 bases left between them. The CDR3 covers 14 residues. Germline CDR1 is KGHDR and CDR2 is SFDVKD. The CDR3 nucleotides are TGTGCCACCAGTGAGGCTACAGGTAATCAGCCCCAGCATTTT. Translation gives CATSEATGNQPQHF.

This clonotype appeared many times. This chain's CDR3 is CASSYGGGLETQYF. CDR3 sequence (DNA): TGTGCCAGCAGTTACGGAGGGGGGCTTGAGACCCAGTACTTC. This chain connects TRBV6-5 to TRBJ2-5; D may match TRBD1 or TRBD2 (6 bases each). V gave up 2 bases and J gave up 5 bases, with 12 bases separating them. This CDR3 is 14 amino acids long. Germline CDR1 reads MNHEY; CDR2 reads SVGAGI.

At least ten counts were recorded for this clonotype. The V and J genes are TRBV19 and TRBJ2-7, with 9 bases matching TRBD1. The CDR3 covers 14 residues. Germline V gene sequence: CDR1 LNHDA, CDR2 SQIVND (reference sequence). With 5 bases clipped from V and 3 bases from J, the junction kept 5 bases outside the gene matches. CDR3 nucleotide sequence: TGTGCCAGTAGTTCTACAGGGGGCATCTACGAGCAGTACTTC. Its protein product is CASSSTGGIYEQYF.

This clonotype has ten or more counts. This chain joins TRBV7-3 and TRBJ1-1; a weak D match, TRBD1 (5 bases). The CDR3 consists of 14 residues. Germline CDR1 and CDR2: SGHTA and FQGTGA. Trimming shortened V by 1 base and J by 1 base, and 7 bases separated the two germline ends. CDR3 amino acids: CASSLMGPNTEAFF. The CDR3 bases are TGTGCCAGCAGCTTAATGGGGCCGAACACTGAAGCTTTCTTT.

This clonotype was detected ten times or more. The CDR3 spells CASSLAGQTNTEAFF. The CDR3, as DNA: TGTGCCAGCAGCTTAGCCGGACAGACGAACACTGAAGCTTTCTTT. This chain links TRBV11-3 with TRBJ1-1; D perhaps matches TRBD1 (6 bases). The germline V gene encodes CDR1 SGHNT and CDR2 YENEEA. V dropped 1 base and J dropped 1 base, with 10 bases sitting between them. The CDR3 length is 15 residues.

This clonotype was observed at least ten times. This rearrangement joins TRBV19 to TRBJ1-2; weak D call: TRBD1 (6 bases). CDR1 is LNHDA, CDR2 SQIVND, per germline (reference sequence). V was trimmed by 5 bases and J by 4 bases, leaving 17 bases between them. The CDR3 is 15 amino acids. CDR3 sequence: CASSPPDRSAYGYTF. The CDR3 bases are TGTGCCAGTAGTCCACCCGACAGGTCCGCCTATGGCTACACCTTC.

The sample holds a few counts of this clonotype. Here the CDR3 DNA reads TGTGCCAGCAGCCCCTACCTGAGCTCCTATAATTCACCCCTCCACTTT. Translation: CASSPYLSSYNSPLHF. The rearrangement joins TRBV11-2 to TRBJ1-6; D is unresolved. CDR1 and CDR2 (germline): SGHAT, FQNNGV. Trimming took 5 bases from V and 0 from J, leaving 11 bases between them. The CDR3 has 16 residues.

This clonotype was seen ten or more times. The gene calls are TRBV2 and TRBJ1-3; D is perhaps TRBD1 (5 bases). Germline CDR1 and CDR2: SNHLY and FYNNEI. The V end lost 6 bases, the J end lost 0 bases, and 9 bases lay between the germline ends. This CDR3 has 14 residues. Here the CDR3 DNA reads TGTGCCAGCAGCGCCAGGGTCTCTGGAAACACCATATATTTT. Its translation is CASSARVSGNTIYF.

This clonotype has only a few counts. The germline gene is not matched at one end of the junction; a read error may be the cause. The chain employs TRBV28 and TRBJ2-5; D not certain. There are 12 residues in the CDR3. CDR1 is MDHEN, CDR2 SYDVKM, per germline. CDR3 nucleotides: TGTGCCAGCAGTTCTCGTTTAAAGACCCAGCACTTC. Translating gives CASSSRLKTQHF.

In this sample, this clonotype turned up a few times. V and J are TRBV2 and TRBJ2-7, with 12 positions matching TRBD1. The CDR3 is 15 residues long. V dropped 5 bases and J dropped 7; count of bases not matched to a gene: 9. CDR1 is SNHLY and CDR2 is FYNNEI in the germline V gene. CDR3 region: CASSLPGQGAGEQYF. CDR3 DNA: TGTGCCAGCAGTCTACCGGGACAGGGGGCGGGTGAGCAGTACTTC.

Worth noting for this clonotype: A much bigger clone sits one base away, suggesting this may be a read error. This sequence joins TRBV30 and TRBJ1-1, with TRBD1 matching 7 bases. CDR3 size: 16 residues. CDR1 is GTSNPN and CDR2 is SVGIG in the germline V gene (reference sequence). CDR3 residues: CAFQFHRDRMNTESFF. CDR3 DNA sequence: TGTGCCTTCCAATTCCACCGGGACAGAATGAACACTGAATCTTTCTTT.

The V and J genes are TRBV28 and TRBJ2-5, with D possibly TRBD1 on 6 matching bases. This CDR3 is 13 amino acids long. The germline V and J ends were trimmed by 6 bases and 6 bases, with 14 bases remaining between them. In germline, CDR1 is MDHEN, CDR2 SYDVKM. CDR3 in amino acids: CASRAGASKTQYF. CDR3 nucleotides: TGTGCCAGCAGGGCAGGGGCCAGCAAGACCCAGTACTTC.

Comments on this clonotype: The junction differs from germline at one of its ends, possibly a read error. V usage is TRBV6-1 and J usage is TRBJ2-7; D is possibly TRBD1 or TRBD2 (5 bases each). CDR1 is MNHNS, CDR2 SASEGT, per germline. The length of the CDR3 is 14 residues. The chain's CDR3 is CASSLRALGDDQYF. Written as DNA, the CDR3 is TGTGCCAGCAGTCTAAGGGCGCTGGGGGACGATCAGTACTTC.

This clonotype was found a few times. CDR3 residues: CAWRSYRGGNTEAFF. CDR3 nucleotides: TGTGCCTGGCGCTCGTACAGGGGAGGGAACACTGAAGCTTTCTTT. This sequence joins TRBV30 and TRBJ1-1; TRBD1 aligns across 7 bases. There are 15 residues in the CDR3. CDR1 is GTSNPN and CDR2 is SVGIG in the germline V gene (reference sequence). Losses at the gene ends were 5 bases for V and 1 base for J; bases not matched to a gene: 10.

This clonotype has ten or more counts. The V call is TRBV12-3 or TRBV12-4, the J call TRBJ2-5; no firm D call. The CDR3 runs 15 residues. V lost 0 bases to trimming and J lost 5 bases, with 13 bases between them. CDR3 amino acids: CASSLALRLRETQYF. Here the CDR3 DNA reads TGTGCCAGCAGTTTAGCGCTCAGGTTAAGGGAGACCCAGTACTTC.

This clonotype was detected ten times or more. This rearrangement joins TRBV6-1 to TRBJ1-1; perhaps TRBD1 as D (5 bases). The V end lost 2 bases, the J end lost 3 bases, and 13 bases lay between the germline ends. The CDR3 spans 15 residues. Germline CDR1 MNHNS, CDR2 SASEGT. As DNA, the CDR3 is TGTGCCAGCAGTGAACCCCGACTGGGGGACACTGAAGCTTTCTTT. Translation gives CASSEPRLGDTEAFF.

The sample holds many counts of this clonotype. The CDR3 nucleotides are TGTGCCTTTGACAGGTTGAACACTGAAGCTTTCTTT. Its translation is CAFDRLNTEAFF. J is TRBJ1-1 and V is TRBV30, with D perhaps TRBD1 (6 bases). Trimming shortened V by 7 bases and J by 0 bases, and 9 bases separated the two germline ends. Germline CDR1 GTSNPN, CDR2 SVGIG (reference sequence). The CDR3 consists of 12 residues.

This clonotype has at least ten counts. The chain couples TRBV28 to TRBJ2-2; D unresolved. CDR3 length: 15 amino acids. Per germline, CDR1 MDHEN and CDR2 SYDVKM. V lost 0 bases to trimming and J lost 1 base, with 6 bases between them. CDR3 DNA: TGTGCCAGCAGTTTATGGGTCGGGAACACCGGGGAGCTGTTTTTT. This translates into CASSLWVGNTGELFF.

The chain couples TRBV4-1 to TRBJ1-6, with TRBD1 as a possible D gene (6 bases). Germline V gene sequence: CDR1 MGHRA, CDR2 YSYEKL. The CDR3 spans 16 residues. The V gene lost 0 bases and the J gene lost 10 bases, with 16 bases spanning the gap. The CDR3 nucleotides read TGCGCCAGCAGCCAAGACAGGGGAAACCCTCGCTCACCCCTCCACTTT. Its translation: CASSQDRGNPRSPLHF.

This clonotype is a singleton in its sample. This sequence joins TRBV12-3 or TRBV12-4 and TRBJ1-2; D might be TRBD1 (5 bases). This CDR3 is built from 13 residues. Trimming removed 6 bases from V and 6 bases from J, with 14 bases in between. The CDR3 DNA follows: TGTGCCAGCAGCCCCGGGGGAGGGGATGGCTACACCTTC. Encoded protein: CASSPGGGDGYTF.

The CDR3 coding sequence is TGTGCCAGCAGTTCCTCGGGACAGGGATTATATGGCTACACCTTC. Its protein product is CASSSSGQGLYGYTF. V usage is TRBV27 and J usage is TRBJ1-2, with 9 bases matching TRBD1. CDR3 length: 15 amino acids. The germline V gene has CDR1 MNHEY and CDR2 SMNVEV (reference sequence). The junction had 8 bases not matched to a gene; V was cut back by 4 bases and J by 5 bases.

This clonotype was seen only once. The rearrangement uses TRBV2 and TRBJ2-5; 8 bases match TRBD1. Germline V gene lookup returns CDR1 SNHLY and CDR2 FYNNEI. J gave up 5 bases and V 4 bases, and 12 bases lay outside the gene matches. This CDR3 comprises 16 residues. The DNA for the CDR3 is TGTGCCAGCAGTGGCAACAGGGGGTCCGTTGTGGAGACCCAGTACTTC. It yields the protein CASSGNRGSVVETQYF. Variable domain in full (rest from reference TRBV2 and TRBJ2-5): EPEVTQTPSHQVTQMGQEVILRCVPISNHLYFYWYRQILGQKVEFLVSFYNNEISEKSEIFDDQFSVERPDGSNFTLKIRSTKLEDSAMYFCASSGNRGSVVETQYFGPGTRLLVL.